These 5 T cell receptor beta chains were sequenced from one sample in a study of control samples from healthy donors and cancer patients. TCRdb's table, derived via immunoSEQ multiplex PCR, lists solely in-frame clones and lacks some. The sample lists 120,000 or so clones; roughly 91% were seen once. The sequenced sample was PBMCs. These receptors all stem from a man over 45 with head and neck cancer.

The J gene is TRBJ1-5, the V gene TRBV18; the D gene is possibly TRBD1 (6 bases). Germline CDR1 is KGHSH and CDR2 is LQKENI. This CDR3 spans 13 amino acids. V was pared by 3 bases and J by 4 bases, with 7 bases between. In DNA, the CDR3 is TGTGCCAGCTCACCCACAGGGAATCAGCCCCAGCATTTT. Translation: CASSPTGNQPQHF. Drawing the rest from reference TRBV18 and TRBJ1-5, the complete variable domain is NAGVMQNPRHLVRRRGQEARLRCSPMKGHSHVYWYRQLPEEGLKFMVYLQKENIIDESGMPKERFSAEFPKEGPSILRIQQVVRGDSAAYFCASSPTGNQPQHFGDGTRLSIL.

The chain is built from TRBV28 and TRBJ1-4; weak D call: TRBD1 (6 bases). Per germline, CDR1 MDHEN and CDR2 SYDVKM. This CDR3 spans 16 amino acids. V shed 2 bases and J shed 4 bases, with 14 bases lying between them. CDR3 bases: TGTGCCAGCAGTTTACTAACAGGGACCAATAATGAAAAACTGTTTTTT. Residues: CASSLLTGTNNEKLFF.

The gene calls are TRBV2 and TRBJ2-5; D gene uncertain. Trimming removed 7 bases from V and 0 bases from J, with 12 bases in between. CDR3 length: 14 amino acids. The germline gives CDR1 SNHLY, CDR2 FYNNEI. DNA of the CDR3: TGTGCCAGCAACACGGGTTTGTACCAAGAGACCCAGTACTTC. Amino acid sequence: CASNTGLYQETQYF.

V gene TRBV7-9 combines with J gene TRBJ1-6; TRBD1 matches 8 bases. The V gene's germline CDR1 is SEHNR and CDR2 FQNEAQ (reference sequence). V lost 5 bases and J lost 7; bases outside the gene matches: 10. The CDR3 has 16 amino acids. The DNA for the CDR3 is TGTGCCAGCAGCCCTAGCGACAGGGGTTTAAATTCACCCCTCCACTTT. The encoded protein is CASSPSDRGLNSPLHF.

This clone was seen more than once but under ten times. The chain couples TRBV4-3 to TRBJ2-3; D perhaps matches TRBD2 (7 bases). In germline, CDR1 is LGHNA, CDR2 YSLEER. The CDR3 contains 15 residues. Trimming took 4 bases from V and 3 from J, leaving 14 bases between them. The CDR3, as DNA: TGCGCCAGCAGCCGAGACGGGGGGCCGACAGATACGCAGTATTTT. Protein product: CASSRDGGPTDTQYF.